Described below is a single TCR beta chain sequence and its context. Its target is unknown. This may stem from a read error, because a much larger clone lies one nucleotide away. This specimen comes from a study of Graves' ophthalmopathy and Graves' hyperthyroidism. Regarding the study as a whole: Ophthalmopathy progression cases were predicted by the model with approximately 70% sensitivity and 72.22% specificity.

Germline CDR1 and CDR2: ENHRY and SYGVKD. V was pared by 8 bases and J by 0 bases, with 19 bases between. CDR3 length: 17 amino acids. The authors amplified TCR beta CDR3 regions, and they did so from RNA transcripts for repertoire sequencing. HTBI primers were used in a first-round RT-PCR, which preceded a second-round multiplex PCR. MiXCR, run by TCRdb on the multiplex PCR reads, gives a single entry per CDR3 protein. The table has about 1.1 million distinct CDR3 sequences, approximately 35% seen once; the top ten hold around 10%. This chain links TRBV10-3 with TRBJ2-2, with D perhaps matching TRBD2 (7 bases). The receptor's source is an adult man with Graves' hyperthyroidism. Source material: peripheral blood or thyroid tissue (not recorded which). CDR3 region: CAIGGNRGGANTGELFF. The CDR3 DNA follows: TGTGCCATCGGGGGGAATAGGGGGGGCGCGAACACCGGGGAGCTGTTTTTT.